This T cell receptor (beta chain) was sequenced for a study of PD-L1 blockade in urothelial cancer. Study-level information: At 6 weeks and at 3 weeks (second dose) after treatment start, blood was analyzed.

Generated by immunoSEQ multiplex PCR, the TCRdb table keeps only in-frame clones and is missing some. Seen here are fewer than 90,000 clones, less than 95% observed once, and the top ten hold roughly 0.9%. V shed 3 bases and J 3 bases; nucleotides not matched to a gene: 4. The germline gives CDR1 LNHDA, CDR2 SQIVND (reference sequence). The CDR3 has 15 amino acids. Noted time point: peripheral blood 6 weeks after treatment start. The sample in question was PBMCs, obtained around atezolizumab (anti-PD-L1) treatment. The rearrangement uses TRBV19 and TRBJ2-1, with TRBD1 matching over 8 bases. The receptor was isolated from an elderly woman with urothelial cancer. The CDR3 loop is CASSMGQVLYNEQFF. As DNA, the CDR3 is TGTGCCAGTAGTATGGGACAGGTCCTCTACAATGAGCAGTTCTTC. The variable domain in full, completed from reference TRBV19 and TRBJ2-1, reads DGGITQSPKYLFRKEGQNVTLSCEQNLNHDAMYWYRQDPGQGLRLIYYSQIVNDFQKGDIAEGYSVSREKKESFPLTVTSAQKNPTAFYLCASSMGQVLYNEQFFGPGTRLTVL.